This T cell receptor (beta chain) is from a study of Graves' ophthalmopathy and Graves' hyperthyroidism (dated 2018 in TCRdb). About the investigation overall: Peripheral blood was collected at initial diagnosis, prior to any treatment. TCR beta repertoire signatures were used to distinguish Graves' ophthalmopathy from Graves' hyperthyroidism and to predict progression to ophthalmopathy. In total, 135 blood samples were TCR-sequenced: fewer than 50 ophthalmopathy, approximately 75 hyperthyroidism and 17 hyperthyroidism-to-ophthalmopathy patients. To explore V-J signatures that separate ophthalmopathy from hyperthyroidism, a discovery set of about a hundred patients was enrolled, consisting of approximately 45 with ophthalmopathy and around 57 with stable hyperthyroidism. The independent validation cohort included 18 hyperthyroidism patients plus 17 patients who later progressed from hyperthyroidism to ophthalmopathy. In roughly 6 hyperthyroidism patients, the T-cell repertoires found in thyroid tissue were compared with those found in blood. Following sampling, methimazole starting at 30 mg daily was administered to hyperthyroidism patients, and high-dose intravenous methylprednisolone was administered to ophthalmopathy patients. General conclusions and limits of the study: Most of the expanded thyroid clonotypes with a frequency above 0.001 were also detected in blood, and it was suggested that the thyroid immune response may be reflected by blood repertoires. In cross-validation, the 13-signature model distinguished ophthalmopathy from stable hyperthyroidism with about 89% sensitivity and around 84% specificity, while in the test set the corresponding values were about 80% and 75%. No statistical method was used to predetermine the sample size, and group allocation was not hidden from the investigators. In validation, the model predicted ophthalmopathy progression with about 71% sensitivity and about 77% specificity; eleven to twelve predicted patients were CT-confirmed with GO in a median of roughly 6.8 months.

For repertoire sequencing, the TCR beta CDR3 regions were amplified from RNA transcripts. A first-round RT-PCR used HTBI primers with the Qiagen OneStep RT-PCR kit, followed by a second-round multiplex PCR, size selection and purification. Libraries were sequenced on an Illumina HiSeq2000 using paired-end 100 bp reads. In the authors' own workflow: Reads were processed with SOAPnuke, discarding reads with adapters, uncalled bases, mean Phred below 15, or no exact constant-primer or identifier match. COPE v1.2.5 was used to merge the high-quality paired reads. Each unique nucleotide sequence was treated as a clonotype, and MiTCR v1.1 was used to align the clonotypes to the IMGT TRB V, D and J references. The analysis was limited to V-J combinations with a frequency above 0.0001, which together covered 99% to 99.2% of the repertoires. For each V-J combination, a TCR clonal expansion and chaos score was defined as the ratio of F50 clonal expansion to chaos observed in the TCRdist matrix. Welch's t-statistics and random forest were used to narrow the features down to around twelve V-J combinations, which were then fed into a naive Bayes classifier. The similarity between thyroid and blood repertoires was quantified using the Morisita-Horn index. TCRdb trimmed the raw reads at Q25, called clones with MiXCR and kept productive beta chains. Rows matching on CDR3 protein sequence are summarized as one entry with the most common DNA and genes. These V and J calls are TCRdb output, not the study's own analysis. The sample has 650,000 to 900,000 distinct CDR3 sequences on record, approximately 40% of them singletons. The ten largest clonotypes hold about 40% of the sample.

Notes on this clonotype: Its antigen remains undetermined. No base quality values were provided; no much bigger clone lies one nucleotide off.

The ophthalmopathy patients had moderately to severely active disease, with a Clinical Activity Score of 3 or higher, a NOSPECS grade of 4 or higher, and a disease duration of less than 3 months. Patients were excluded if they had other autoimmune diseases, uncontrolled infections, pregnancy or lactation. Diagnosis was based on clinical symptoms, serum thyroxine, TRAb, thyroid ultrasound and orbital computed tomography. PBMCs were isolated from 10 ml of fresh peripheral blood by Ficoll-Paque density gradient centrifugation. Trizol reagent was used to extract the total RNA, and its quality was then checked on an Agilent 2100 Bioanalyzer. The source material was peripheral blood. The receptor comes from an adult man with Graves' ophthalmopathy.

The nucleotides are TGTGCTAGTGGCCGCGGGACAGAGAACACTGAAGCTTTCTTT. Its protein product is CASGRGTENTEAFF. The chain is encoded by TRBV12-5 joined to TRBJ1-1; 7 central nucleotides agree with TRBD1. From the germline V gene, CDR1 is LGHNT and CDR2 is FRNRAP. The CDR3 runs 14 residues from the cysteine to the phenylalanine. Only the CDR3 portion is preserved as DNA: 42 bases, with reading frame beginning at the first base. Clipping removes 6 bases from V and 1 base from J, with 5 as the unmatched junction base count. Supplemented by the reference TRBV12-5 and TRBJ1-1 proteins around the CDR3, the complete variable domain is DARVTQTPRHKVTEMGQEVTMRCQPILGHNTVFWYRQTMMQGLELLAYFRNRAPLDDSGMPKDRFSAEMPDATLATLKIQPSEPRDSAVYFCASGRGTENTEAFFGQGTRLTVV.